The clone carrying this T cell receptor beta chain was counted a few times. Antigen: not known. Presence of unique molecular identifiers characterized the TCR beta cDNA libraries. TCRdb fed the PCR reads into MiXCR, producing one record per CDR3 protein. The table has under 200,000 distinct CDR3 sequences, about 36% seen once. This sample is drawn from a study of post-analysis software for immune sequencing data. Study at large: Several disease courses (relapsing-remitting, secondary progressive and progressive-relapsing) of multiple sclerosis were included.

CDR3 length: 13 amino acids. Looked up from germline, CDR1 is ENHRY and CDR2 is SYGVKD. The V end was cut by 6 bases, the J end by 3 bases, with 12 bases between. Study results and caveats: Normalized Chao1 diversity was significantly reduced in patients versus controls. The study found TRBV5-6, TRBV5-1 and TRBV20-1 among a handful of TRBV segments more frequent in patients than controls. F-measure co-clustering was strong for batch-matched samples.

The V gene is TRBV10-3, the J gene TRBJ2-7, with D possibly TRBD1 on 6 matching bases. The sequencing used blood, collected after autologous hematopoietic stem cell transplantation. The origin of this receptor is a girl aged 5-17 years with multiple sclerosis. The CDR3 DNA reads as TGTGCCATCAGAAACCAACAGGGCTACGAGCAGTACTTC. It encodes CAIRNQQGYEQYF.